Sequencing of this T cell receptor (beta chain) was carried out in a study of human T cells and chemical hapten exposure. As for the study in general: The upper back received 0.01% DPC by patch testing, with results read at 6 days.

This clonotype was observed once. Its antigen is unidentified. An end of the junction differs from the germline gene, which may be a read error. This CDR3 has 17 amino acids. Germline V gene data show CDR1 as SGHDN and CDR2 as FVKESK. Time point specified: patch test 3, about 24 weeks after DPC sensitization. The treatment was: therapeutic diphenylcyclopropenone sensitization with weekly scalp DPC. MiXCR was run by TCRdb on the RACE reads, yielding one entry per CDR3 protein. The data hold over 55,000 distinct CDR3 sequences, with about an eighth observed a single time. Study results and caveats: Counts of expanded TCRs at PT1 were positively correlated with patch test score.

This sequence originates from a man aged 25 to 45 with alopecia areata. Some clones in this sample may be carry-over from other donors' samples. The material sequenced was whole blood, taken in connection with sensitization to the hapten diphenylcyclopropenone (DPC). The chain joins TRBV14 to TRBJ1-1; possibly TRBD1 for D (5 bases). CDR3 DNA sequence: TGTGCCAGCAGCCCTGGGACGGGAGTCGTCTTGAACACTGAAGTTTTCTTT. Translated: CASSPGTGVVLNTEVFF.